Listed below are T cell receptor beta chains from one sample, sequenced in a study of shared clonotypes between healthy human individuals. Generated by immunoSEQ multiplex PCR, the TCRdb table keeps only in-frame clones and is missing some. The table lists 550,000 to 850,000 clones, roughly 72% of them singletons. The sequencing input was memory CD4+ T cells sorted from blood. The receptor set was obtained from a woman aged 25 to 39 in good health. Both conserved end residues are part of each CDR3. Each record gives: J gene, D gene, V gene, clone size, CDR3 protein, CDR3 DNA. D genes are given only for firm matches. Part of the rows lack a size; the others show once, few, many or a class for expanded clones.

TRBJ2-1 TRBD2 TRBV5-1 NA CASSLTPGGTYNEQFF TGCGCCAGCAGCTTGACACCGGGGGGGACCTACAATGAGCAGTTCTTC
TRBJ2-3 TRBD1 TRBV5-1 NA CASSPTDRGSADTQYF TGCGCCAGCAGCCCAACGGACAGGGGGTCGGCAGATACGCAGTATTTT
TRBJ2-7 TRBD1 TRBV5-1 NA CASSLAGTATYEQYF TGCGCCAGCAGCTTGGCCGGGACAGCTACCTACGAGCAGTACTTC
TRBJ2-7 NA TRBV7-9 NA CASSILMTEGRRVYEQYF TGTGCCAGCAGTATTCTCATGACTGAGGGCCGTAGAGTCTACGAGCAGTACTTC
TRBJ1-5 NA TRBV6-4 NA CAIKQEINQPQHF TGTGCCATCAAACAGGAGATCAATCAGCCCCAGCATTTT
TRBJ2-7 NA TRBV5-1 few CASSSAEGWHEQYF TGCGCCAGCAGCTCCGCGGAGGGTTGGCACGAGCAGTACTTC
TRBJ1-4 NA TRBV5-1 NA CATSVGGNNEKLFF TGCGCCACCTCGGTTGGTGGTAATAATGAAAAACTGTTTTTT
TRBJ1-5 NA TRBV5-1 few CASSLGGLNQPQHF TGCGCCAGCAGCTTGGGGGGGCTCAATCAGCCCCAGCATTTT
TRBJ2-7 NA TRBV27 NA CASAPQRPYEQYF TGTGCCAGCGCTCCTCAGAGGCCCTACGAGCAGTACTTC
TRBJ2-7 NA TRBV6-6 NA CASSAYSTYEQYF TGTGCCAGCAGTGCGTACTCGACCTACGAGCAGTACTTC
TRBJ1-5 TRBD1 TRBV18 many CASSQGQGNQPQHF TGTGCCAGCTCACAGGGACAGGGGAATCAGCCCCAGCATTTT
TRBJ2-2 TRBD1 TRBV19 once CASSIGQGRRRTGELFF TGTGCCAGTAGTATAGGACAGGGGAGAAGACGTACCGGGGAGCTGTTTTTT
TRBJ2-3 NA TRBV6-4 few CASSGGGVTDTQYF TGTGCCAGCAGCGGCGGAGGAGTCACAGATACGCAGTATTTT
TRBJ1-5 NA TRBV27 once CASSPDGVQPQHF TGTGCCAGCAGTCCCGATGGGGTTCAGCCCCAGCATTTT
TRBJ2-7 TRBD1 TRBV14 NA CASSPLTGTEQYF TGTGCCAGCAGTCCCCTGACAGGGACCGAGCAGTACTTC
TRBJ2-5 NA TRBV19 NA CASSMQVRWETQYF TGTGCCAGTAGTATGCAGGTCCGTTGGGAGACCCAGTACTTC